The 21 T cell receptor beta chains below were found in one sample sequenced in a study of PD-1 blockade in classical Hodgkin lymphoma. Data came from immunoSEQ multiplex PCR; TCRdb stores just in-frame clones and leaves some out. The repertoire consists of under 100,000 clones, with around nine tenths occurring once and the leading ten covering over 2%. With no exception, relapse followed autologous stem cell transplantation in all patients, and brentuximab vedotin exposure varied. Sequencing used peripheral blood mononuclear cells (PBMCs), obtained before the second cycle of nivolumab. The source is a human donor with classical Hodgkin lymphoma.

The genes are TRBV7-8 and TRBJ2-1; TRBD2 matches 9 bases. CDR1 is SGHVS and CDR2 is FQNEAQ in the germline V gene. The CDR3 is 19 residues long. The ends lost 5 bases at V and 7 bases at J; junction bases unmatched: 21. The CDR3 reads CASSLRLGGGRAWWNEQFF. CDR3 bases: TGTGCCAGCAGCCTTAGGTTAGGGGGCGGGAGGGCCTGGTGGAATGAGCAGTTCTTC.

CDR3 in DNA: TGTGCCAGCAGTTTATTACCGGGTCTGGCCTACGAGCAGTACTTC. Residues: CASSLLPGLAYEQYF. V usage is TRBV27 and J usage is TRBJ2-7; D unclear. The CDR3 sequence is 15 residues long. The germline V and J ends were trimmed by 1 base and 2 bases, with 12 bases remaining between them. Germline assignment: CDR1 MNHEY and CDR2 SMNVEV (reference sequence).

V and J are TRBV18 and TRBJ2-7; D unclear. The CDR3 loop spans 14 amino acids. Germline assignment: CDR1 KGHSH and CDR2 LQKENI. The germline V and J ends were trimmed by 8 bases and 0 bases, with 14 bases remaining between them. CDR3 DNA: TGTGCCAGCCAGATCAGAGAGAGCTCCTACGAGCAGTACTTC. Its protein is CASQIRESSYEQYF.

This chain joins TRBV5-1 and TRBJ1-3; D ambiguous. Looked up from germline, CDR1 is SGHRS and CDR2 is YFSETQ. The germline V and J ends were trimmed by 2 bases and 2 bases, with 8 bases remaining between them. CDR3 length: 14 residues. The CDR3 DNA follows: TGCGCCAGCAGCTTCGGGGAAACTGGAAACACCATATATTTT. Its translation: CASSFGETGNTIYF.

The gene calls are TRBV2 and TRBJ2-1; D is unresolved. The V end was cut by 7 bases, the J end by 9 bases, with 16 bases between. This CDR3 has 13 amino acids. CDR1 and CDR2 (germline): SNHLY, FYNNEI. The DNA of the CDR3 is TGTGCCAGCATCAGTACACCGGACCGTGAGCAGTTCTTC. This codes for CASISTPDREQFF.

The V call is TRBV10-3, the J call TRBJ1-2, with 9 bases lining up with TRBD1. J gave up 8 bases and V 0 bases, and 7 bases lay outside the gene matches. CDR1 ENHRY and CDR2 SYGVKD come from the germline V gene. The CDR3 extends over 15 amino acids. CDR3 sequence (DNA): TGTGCCATCAGTGAGTCGATAGGGACAGGGAACGGCTACACCTTC. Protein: CAISESIGTGNGYTF.

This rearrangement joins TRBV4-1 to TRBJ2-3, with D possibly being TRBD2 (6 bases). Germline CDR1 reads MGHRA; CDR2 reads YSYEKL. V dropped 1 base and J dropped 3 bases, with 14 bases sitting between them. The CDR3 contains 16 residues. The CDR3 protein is CASSQVAGSLTDTQYF. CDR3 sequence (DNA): TGCGCCAGCAGCCAAGTGGCCGGGAGTTTGACAGATACGCAGTATTTT.

The CDR3 nucleotides read TGCGCCAGCAGCCAAGGCCGGGCCAGATTGAACACTGAAGCTTTCTTT. Translation: CASSQGRARLNTEAFF. The chain carries TRBV4-1 and TRBJ1-1; no clear D. Germline-derived CDR1 and CDR2 are MGHRA and YSYEKL. V shed 1 base and J shed 0 bases, with 12 bases lying between them. The CDR3 contains 16 residues.

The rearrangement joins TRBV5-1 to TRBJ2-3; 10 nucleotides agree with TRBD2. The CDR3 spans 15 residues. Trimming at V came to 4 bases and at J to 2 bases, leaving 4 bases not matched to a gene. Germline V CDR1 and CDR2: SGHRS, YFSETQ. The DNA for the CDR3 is TGCGCCAGCAGCCAGCGGGAGGGTGTCACAGATACGCAGTATTTT. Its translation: CASSQREGVTDTQYF.

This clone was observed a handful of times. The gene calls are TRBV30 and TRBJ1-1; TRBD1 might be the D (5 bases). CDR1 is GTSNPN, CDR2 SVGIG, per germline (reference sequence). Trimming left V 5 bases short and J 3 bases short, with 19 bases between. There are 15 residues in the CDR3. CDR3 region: CAWGFPSGGDTEAFF. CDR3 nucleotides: TGTGCCTGGGGCTTCCCCTCCGGAGGGGACACTGAAGCTTTCTTT.

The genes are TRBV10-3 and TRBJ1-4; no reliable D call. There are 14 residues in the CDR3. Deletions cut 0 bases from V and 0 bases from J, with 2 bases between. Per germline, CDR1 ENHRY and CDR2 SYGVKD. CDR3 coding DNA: TGTGCCATCAGTGAGTCAGCAACTAATGAAAAACTGTTTTTT. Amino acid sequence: CAISESATNEKLFF.

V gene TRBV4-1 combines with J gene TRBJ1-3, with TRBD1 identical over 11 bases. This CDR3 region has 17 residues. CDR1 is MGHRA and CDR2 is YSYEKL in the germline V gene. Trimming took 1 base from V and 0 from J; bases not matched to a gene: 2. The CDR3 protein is CASSQVGTGGSGNTIYF. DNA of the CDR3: TGCGCCAGCAGCCAAGTGGGGACAGGGGGCTCTGGAAACACCATATATTTT.

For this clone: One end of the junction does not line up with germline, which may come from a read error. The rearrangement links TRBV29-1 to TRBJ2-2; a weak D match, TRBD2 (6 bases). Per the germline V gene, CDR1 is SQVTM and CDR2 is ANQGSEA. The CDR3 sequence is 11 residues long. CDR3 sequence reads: CSVGGPGGLFF. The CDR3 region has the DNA TGCAGCGTTGGTGGGCCCGGGGGGCTGTTTTTT.

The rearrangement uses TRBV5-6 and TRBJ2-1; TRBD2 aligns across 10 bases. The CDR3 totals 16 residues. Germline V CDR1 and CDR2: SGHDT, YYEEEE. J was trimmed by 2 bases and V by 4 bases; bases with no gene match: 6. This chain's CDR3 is CASSPGLADTYNEQFF. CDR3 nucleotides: TGTGCCAGCAGCCCCGGACTAGCGGACACCTACAATGAGCAGTTCTTC.

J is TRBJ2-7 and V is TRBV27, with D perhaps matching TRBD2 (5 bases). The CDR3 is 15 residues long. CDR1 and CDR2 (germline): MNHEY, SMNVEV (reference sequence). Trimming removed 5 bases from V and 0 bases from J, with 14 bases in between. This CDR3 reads CASSEQRLSSYEQYF. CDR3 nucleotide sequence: TGTGCCAGCAGTGAACAGCGACTAAGCTCCTACGAGCAGTACTTC.

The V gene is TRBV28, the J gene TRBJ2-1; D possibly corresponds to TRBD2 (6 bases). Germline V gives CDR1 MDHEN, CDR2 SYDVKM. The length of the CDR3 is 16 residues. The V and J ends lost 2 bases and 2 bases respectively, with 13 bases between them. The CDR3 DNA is TGTGCCAGCAGTTTAGGTCAGGAGGGCACCTACAATGAGCAGTTCTTC. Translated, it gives CASSLGQEGTYNEQFF.

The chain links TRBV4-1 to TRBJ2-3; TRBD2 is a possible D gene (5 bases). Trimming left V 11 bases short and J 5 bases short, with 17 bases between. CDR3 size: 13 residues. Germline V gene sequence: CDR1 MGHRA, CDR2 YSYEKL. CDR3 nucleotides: TGCGCCGGTAGTGGGAGTGATAAAGATACGCAGTATTTT. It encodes CAGSGSDKDTQYF.

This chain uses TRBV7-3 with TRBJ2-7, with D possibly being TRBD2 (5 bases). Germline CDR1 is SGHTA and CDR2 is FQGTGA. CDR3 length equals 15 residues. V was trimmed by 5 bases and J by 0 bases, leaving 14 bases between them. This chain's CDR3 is CASSRGHGSSYEQYF. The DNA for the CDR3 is TGTGCCAGCAGCAGAGGGCACGGCAGCTCCTACGAGCAGTACTTC. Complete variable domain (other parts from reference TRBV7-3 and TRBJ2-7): GAGVSQTPSNKVTEKGKYVELRCDPISGHTALYWYRQSLGQGPEFLIYFQGTGAADDSGLPNDRFFAVRPEGSVSTLKIQRTERGDSAVYLCASSRGHGSSYEQYFGPGTRLTVT.

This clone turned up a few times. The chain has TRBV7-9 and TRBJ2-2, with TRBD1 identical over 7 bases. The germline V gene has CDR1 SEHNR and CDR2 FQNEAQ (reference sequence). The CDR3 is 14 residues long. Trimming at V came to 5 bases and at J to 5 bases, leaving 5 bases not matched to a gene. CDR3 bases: TGTGCCAGCAGCCTCAGGGGGTCAACCGGGGAGCTGTTTTTT. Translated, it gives CASSLRGSTGELFF. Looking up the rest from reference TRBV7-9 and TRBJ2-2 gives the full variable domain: DTGVSQNPRHKITKRGQNVTFRCDPISEHNRLYWYRQTLGQGPEFLTYFQNEAQLEKSRLLSDRFSAERPKGSFSTLEIQRTEQGDSAMYLCASSLRGSTGELFFGEGSRLTVL.

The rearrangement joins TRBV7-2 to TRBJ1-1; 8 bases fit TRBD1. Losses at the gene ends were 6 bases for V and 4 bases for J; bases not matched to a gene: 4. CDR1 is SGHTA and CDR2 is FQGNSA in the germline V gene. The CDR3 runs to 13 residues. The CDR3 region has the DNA TGTGCCAGCAGGCCTACAGGGGGCACTGAAGCTTTCTTT. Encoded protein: CASRPTGGTEAFF.

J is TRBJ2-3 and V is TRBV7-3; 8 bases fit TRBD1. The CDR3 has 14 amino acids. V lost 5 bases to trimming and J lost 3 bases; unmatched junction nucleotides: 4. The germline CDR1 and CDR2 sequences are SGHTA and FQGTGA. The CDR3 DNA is TGTGCCAGCAGCCCGACAGGGGTGACAGATACGCAGTATTTT. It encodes CASSPTGVTDTQYF.